Below are 15 T cell receptor beta chains sequenced from a single sample in a study of T cells in Graves' hyperthyroidism and ophthalmopathy. Using RNA transcripts as the source, TCR beta CDR3 regions were amplified. A first-round RT-PCR of the TCR CDR3 used the HTBI primer set. TCRdb redid the calling of the multiplex PCR reads with MiXCR, one entry per CDR3 protein. The sample lists 300,000 to 400,000 distinct CDR3 sequences; less than 15% were seen once. Sequenced sample: blood. The receptor source for this set is a woman under 30 with Graves' hyperthyroidism.

This clonotype has ten or more counts. This chain joins TRBV28 and TRBJ2-7; a possible D gene is TRBD2 (6 bases). Trimming removed 4 bases at V and 5 bases at J, with 21 bases between. Germline CDR1 MDHEN, CDR2 SYDVKM. The CDR3 is made up of 16 amino acids. The CDR3, as DNA: TGTGCCAGCAGTTCACCTCGTTCGGGAGTCGTCCACGAGCAGTACTTC. Residues: CASSSPRSGVVHEQYF.

The rearrangement joins TRBV6-9 to TRBJ2-1; 12 bases are shared with TRBD2. The CDR3 contains 18 residues. With 3 bases clipped from V and 2 bases from J, the junction kept 8 bases outside the gene matches. CDR1 is MNHGY, CDR2 SVAAGI, per germline. The CDR3 nucleotides are TGTGCCAGCAGTTACTCGAAGGGACTAGCGGGCCCCTACAATGAGCAGTTCTTC. Its translation is CASSYSKGLAGPYNEQFF.

The CDR3 nucleotides are TGTGCCAGCAGCTTGGGAGGACTAGCGGGGGGCCAAGAGACCCAGTACTTC. Translation: CASSLGGLAGGQETQYF. The rearrangement uses TRBV5-4 and TRBJ2-5; 14 nucleotides agree with TRBD2. CDR3 length: 17 amino acids. Germline V gene lookup returns CDR1 SGHNT and CDR2 YYREEE (reference sequence). Unmatched junction bases numbered 2, after V lost 0 bases and J lost 1 base.

This clonotype was seen at least ten times. The V call is TRBV29-1, the J call TRBJ2-7; possible D gene TRBD1, 7 bases. Trimming stripped 4 bases from V and 5 bases from J, with 15 bases between. Per the germline V gene, CDR1 is SQVTM and CDR2 is ANQGSEA. CDR3 length: 13 residues. CDR3 in DNA: TGCAGCGTTGTGGAGGGGGCGCGAAACGAGCAGTACTTC. Protein sequence: CSVVEGARNEQYF.

This clonotype was seen a few times. Since a much larger clone is just one base distant, this may be a read error. As the CDR3 is not closed by the conserved phenylalanine or tryptophan, this likely results from a read error. This chain uses TRBV5-1 with TRBJ1-1; 10 nucleotides line up with TRBD1. Trimming cost V 3 bases and J 0 bases; bases outside gene matches: 11. CDR1 is SGHRS and CDR2 is YFSETQ in the germline V gene. This CDR3 region has 18 residues. The CDR3 sequence: CASSSRDRGSPMNTEAFS. The DNA of the CDR3 is TGCGCCAGCAGCTCCCGGGACAGGGGTAGCCCGATGAACACTGAAGCTTTCTCT.

The rearrangement joins TRBV5-8 to TRBJ2-7; 13 bases fit TRBD2. Germline trimming cut 1 base from V and 4 bases from J; bases unmatched to any gene: 8. The CDR3 length is 17 residues. Germline assignment: CDR1 SGHTS and CDR2 YDEGEE. CDR3: CASSLSRTSGGRYEQYF. DNA of the CDR3: TGTGCCAGCAGCTTGAGTAGGACTAGCGGGGGAAGGTACGAGCAGTACTTC.

As concerns this clonotype: A read error may explain this, as a much larger clone is one base away. This chain links TRBV3-1 with TRBJ2-3, with a weak D call TRBD2 (7 bases). The CDR3 extends over 16 amino acids. The germline V gene encodes CDR1 LGHDT and CDR2 YNNKEL (reference sequence). V lost 0 bases and J 4 bases, leaving 14 bases between the germline ends. The CDR3 DNA is TGTGCCAGCAGCCAAGAACAAGGGGGGGTCCCAGATACGCAGTATTTT. This codes for CASSQEQGGVPDTQYF.

V is TRBV5-6 and J is TRBJ1-1; no definite D call. The germline CDR1 and CDR2 sequences are SGHDT and YYEEEE. This CDR3 is 14 amino acids long. V was clipped by 5 bases and J by 2 bases, with 13 bases between them. This CDR3 is CASRIWTVNTEAFF. The DNA of the CDR3 is TGTGCCAGCAGAATTTGGACTGTAAACACTGAAGCTTTCTTT. Filled out from reference TRBV5-6 and TRBJ1-1, the complete variable domain reads DAGVTQSPTHLIKTRGQQVTLRCSPKSGHDTVSWYQQALGQGPQFIFQYYEEEERQRGNFPDRFSGHQFPNYSSELNVNALLLGDSALYLCASRIWTVNTEAFFGQGTRLTVV.

This clonotype has ten or more counts. The chain uses TRBV28 and TRBJ2-1; perhaps TRBD2 as D (5 bases). Trimming stripped 6 bases from V and 10 bases from J, with 13 bases between. CDR1 is MDHEN and CDR2 is SYDVKM in the germline V gene. This CDR3 has 12 amino acids. CDR3 sequence (DNA): TGTGCCAGCAGCCTTGCAGAGGGCGAGCAGTTCTTC. It yields the protein CASSLAEGEQFF.

This clonotype has a count of ten or more. The rearrangement uses TRBV27 and TRBJ2-3; D may correspond to TRBD1 or TRBD2 (5 bases each). The CDR3 covers 11 residues. Germline CDR1 reads MNHEY; CDR2 reads SMNVEV (reference sequence). Trimming removed 4 bases at V and 6 bases at J, with 5 bases between. DNA for the CDR3: TGTGCCAGCAGTTGGGGGGATACGCAGTATTTT. Amino acid sequence: CASSWGDTQYF.

In DNA, the CDR3 is TGCGCCAGCAGCGCCACCGGGACTAACTATGGCTACACCTTC. Translated, it gives CASSATGTNYGYTF. This chain links TRBV5-1 with TRBJ1-2; D is undetermined. Germline V CDR1 and CDR2: SGHRS, YFSETQ. Deletions cut 4 bases from V and 0 bases from J, with 10 bases between. The CDR3 loop spans 14 amino acids.

There are many counts of this clonotype. The V call is TRBV2, the J call TRBJ1-2; D is perhaps TRBD1 (5 bases). Germline V gene sequence: CDR1 SNHLY, CDR2 FYNNEI. Trimming removed 4 bases from V and 2 bases from J, with 11 bases in between. The CDR3 length is 14 residues. CDR3 amino acids: CASSADSTNYGYTF. For the CDR3, the DNA is TGTGCCAGCAGTGCCGACAGTACCAACTATGGCTACACCTTC. The full variable domain, its missing parts supplied by reference TRBV2 and TRBJ1-2, is EPEVTQTPSHQVTQMGQEVILRCVPISNHLYFYWYRQILGQKVEFLVSFYNNEISEKSEIFDDQFSVERPDGSNFTLKIRSTKLEDSAMYFCASSADSTNYGYTFGSGTRLTVV.

There are many counts of this clonotype. V and J are TRBV28 and TRBJ1-1; maybe TRBD1 (6 bases). V was clipped by 5 bases and J by 0 bases, with 22 bases between them. The CDR3 has 18 amino acids. Looked up from germline, CDR1 is MDHEN and CDR2 is SYDVKM. The CDR3 DNA reads TGTGCCAGCAGTCCCCGTAGGGGGTCTGTGCCCGTGAACACTGAAGCTTTCTTT. Protein sequence: CASSPRRGSVPVNTEAFF.

This chain links TRBV28 with TRBJ1-2; 9 bases map to TRBD1. The germline gives CDR1 MDHEN, CDR2 SYDVKM. The CDR3 is 16 amino acids. Unmatched junction bases numbered 9, after V lost 5 bases and J lost 2 bases. CDR3 amino acids: CASSQQTGGRNYGYTF. The CDR3 bases are TGTGCCAGCAGTCAACAGACAGGGGGGCGAAACTATGGCTACACCTTC.

This clonotype was seen repeatedly, ten times or more. V and J are TRBV14 and TRBJ1-1, with D perhaps TRBD1 (5 bases). Germline-derived CDR1 and CDR2 are SGHDN and FVKESK. Trimming removed 1 base at V and 6 bases at J, with 12 bases between. The CDR3 runs to 14 residues. The CDR3 is CASSQVAGRAEAFF. Written as DNA, the CDR3 is TGTGCCAGCAGCCAAGTCGCAGGGAGGGCTGAAGCTTTCTTT.